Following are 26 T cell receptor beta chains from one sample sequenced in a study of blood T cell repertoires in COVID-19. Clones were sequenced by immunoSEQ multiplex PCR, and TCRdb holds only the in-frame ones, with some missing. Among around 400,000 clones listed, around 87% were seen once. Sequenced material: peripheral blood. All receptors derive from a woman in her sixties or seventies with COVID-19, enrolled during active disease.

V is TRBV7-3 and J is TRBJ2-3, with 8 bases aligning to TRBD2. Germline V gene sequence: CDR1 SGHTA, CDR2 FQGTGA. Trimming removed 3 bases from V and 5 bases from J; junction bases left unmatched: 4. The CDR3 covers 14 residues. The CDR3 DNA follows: TGTGCCAGCAGCTTGGGACTAGGACAAGATACGCAGTATTTT. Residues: CASSLGLGQDTQYF.

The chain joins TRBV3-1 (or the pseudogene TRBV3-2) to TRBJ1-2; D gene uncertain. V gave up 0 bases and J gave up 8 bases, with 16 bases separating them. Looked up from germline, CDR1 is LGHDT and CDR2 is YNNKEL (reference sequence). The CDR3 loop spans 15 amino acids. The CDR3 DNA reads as TGTGCCAGCAGCCAAGATCGAGCGGGCCCAATGGGCTACACCTTC. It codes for CASSQDRAGPMGYTF.

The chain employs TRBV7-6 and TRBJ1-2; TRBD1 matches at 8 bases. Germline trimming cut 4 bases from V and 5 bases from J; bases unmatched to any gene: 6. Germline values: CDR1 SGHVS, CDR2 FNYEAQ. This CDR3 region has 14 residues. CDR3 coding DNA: TGTGCCAGCAGCTCCCGACAGGGGAGGTATGGCTACACCTTC. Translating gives CASSSRQGRYGYTF. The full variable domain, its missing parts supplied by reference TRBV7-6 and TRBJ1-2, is GAGVSQSPRYKVTKRGQDVALRCDPISGHVSLYWYRQALGQGPEFLTYFNYEAQQDKSGLPNDRFSAERPEGSISTLTIQRTEQRDSAMYRCASSSRQGRYGYTFGSGTRLTVV.

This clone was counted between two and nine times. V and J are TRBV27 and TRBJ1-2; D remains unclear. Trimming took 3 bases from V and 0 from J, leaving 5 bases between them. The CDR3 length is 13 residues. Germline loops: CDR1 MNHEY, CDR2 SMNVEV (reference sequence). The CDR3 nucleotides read TGTGCCAGCAGTTTCTCTGCTAACTATGGCTACACCTTC. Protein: CASSFSANYGYTF.

The CDR3 DNA reads as TGCAGCGTCCTAAAGAACACTGAAGCTTTCTTT. Amino acid sequence: CSVLKNTEAFF. V is TRBV29-1 and J is TRBJ1-1; no firm D call. V lost 6 bases to trimming and J lost 1 base, with 6 bases between them. The germline V gene has CDR1 SQVTM and CDR2 ANQGSEA. The CDR3 runs to 11 residues. Looking up the rest from reference TRBV29-1 and TRBJ1-1 gives the full variable domain: SAVISQKPSRDICQRGTSLTIQCQVDSQVTMMFWYRQQPGQSLTLIATANQGSEATYESGFVIDKFPISRPNLTFSTLTVSNMSPEDSSIYLCSVLKNTEAFFGQGTRLTVV.

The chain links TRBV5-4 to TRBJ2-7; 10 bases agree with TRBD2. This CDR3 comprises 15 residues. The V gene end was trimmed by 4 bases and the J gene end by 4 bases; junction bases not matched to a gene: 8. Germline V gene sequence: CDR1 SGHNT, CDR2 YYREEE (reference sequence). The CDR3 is CASSQSGGGGYEQYF. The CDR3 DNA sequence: TGTGCCAGCAGCCAAAGCGGGGGGGGAGGATACGAGCAGTACTTC.

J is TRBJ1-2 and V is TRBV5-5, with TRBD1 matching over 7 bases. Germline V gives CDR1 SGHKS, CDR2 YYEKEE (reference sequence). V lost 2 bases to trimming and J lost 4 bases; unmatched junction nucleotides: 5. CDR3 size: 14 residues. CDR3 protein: CASSFGDRSYGYTF. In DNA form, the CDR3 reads TGTGCCAGCAGCTTTGGGGACAGATCCTATGGCTACACCTTC.

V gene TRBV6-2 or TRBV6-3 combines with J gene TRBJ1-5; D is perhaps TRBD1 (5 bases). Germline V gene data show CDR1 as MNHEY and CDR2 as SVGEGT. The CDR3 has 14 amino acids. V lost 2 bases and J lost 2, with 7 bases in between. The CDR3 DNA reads TGTGCCAGCAGTTACGTAGGGGGCAATCAGCCCCAGCATTTT. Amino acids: CASSYVGGNQPQHF.

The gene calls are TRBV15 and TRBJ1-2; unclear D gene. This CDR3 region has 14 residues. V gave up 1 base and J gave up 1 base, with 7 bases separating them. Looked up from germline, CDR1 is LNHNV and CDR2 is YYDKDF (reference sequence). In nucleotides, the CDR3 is TGTGCCACCAGCAGAGCCGGGATTAACTATGGCTACACCTTC. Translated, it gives CATSRAGINYGYTF.

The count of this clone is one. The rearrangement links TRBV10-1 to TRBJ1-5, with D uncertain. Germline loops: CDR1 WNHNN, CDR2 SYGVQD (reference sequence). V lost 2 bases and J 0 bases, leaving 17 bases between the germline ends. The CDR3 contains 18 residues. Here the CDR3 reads CASSESSGLLYSNQPQHF. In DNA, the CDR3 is TGCGCCAGCAGTGAGAGCTCTGGACTGCTCTATAGCAATCAGCCCCAGCATTTT.

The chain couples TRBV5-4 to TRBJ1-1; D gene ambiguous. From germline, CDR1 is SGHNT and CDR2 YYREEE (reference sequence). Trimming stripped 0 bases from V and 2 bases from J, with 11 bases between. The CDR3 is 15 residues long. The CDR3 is CASSLAGELNTEAFF. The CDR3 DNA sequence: TGTGCCAGCAGCTTGGCCGGGGAGCTAAACACTGAAGCTTTCTTT.

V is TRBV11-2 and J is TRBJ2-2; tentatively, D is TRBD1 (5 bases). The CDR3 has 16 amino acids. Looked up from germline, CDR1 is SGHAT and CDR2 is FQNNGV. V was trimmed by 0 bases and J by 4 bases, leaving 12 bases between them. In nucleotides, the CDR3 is TGTGCCAGCAGCTTAGATCAGTTGGGGCTCACCGGGGAGCTGTTTTTT. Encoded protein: CASSLDQLGLTGELFF.

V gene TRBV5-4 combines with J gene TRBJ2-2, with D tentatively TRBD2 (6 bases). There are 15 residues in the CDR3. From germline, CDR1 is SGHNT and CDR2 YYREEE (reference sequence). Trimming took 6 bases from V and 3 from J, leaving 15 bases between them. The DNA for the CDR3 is TGTGCCAGCATGACAGACGGGGGATACACCGGGGAGCTGTTTTTT. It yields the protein CASMTDGGYTGELFF.

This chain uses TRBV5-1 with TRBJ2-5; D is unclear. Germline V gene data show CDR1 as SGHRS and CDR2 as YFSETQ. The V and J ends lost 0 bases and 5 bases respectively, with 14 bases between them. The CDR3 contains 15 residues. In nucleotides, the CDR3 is TGCGCCAGCAGCTTGGCCGCTAGTAAGTACGAGACCCAGTACTTC. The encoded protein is CASSLAASKYETQYF. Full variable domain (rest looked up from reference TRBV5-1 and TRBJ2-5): KAGVTQTPRYLIKTRGQQVTLSCSPISGHRSVSWYQQTPGQGLQFLFEYFSETQRNKGNFPGRFSGRQFSNSRSEMNVSTLELGDSALYLCASSLAASKYETQYFGPGTRLLVL.

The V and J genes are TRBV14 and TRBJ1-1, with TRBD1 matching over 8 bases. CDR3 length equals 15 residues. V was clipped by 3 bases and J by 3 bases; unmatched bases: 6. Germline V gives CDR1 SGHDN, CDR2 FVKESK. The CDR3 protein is CASSQSRGRDTEAFF. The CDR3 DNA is TGTGCCAGCAGCCAGAGCAGGGGGCGCGACACTGAAGCTTTCTTT. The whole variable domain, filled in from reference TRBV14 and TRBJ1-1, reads EAGVTQFPSHSVIEKGQTVTLRCDPISGHDNLYWYRRVMGKEIKFLLHFVKESKQDESGMPNNRFLAERTGGTYSTLKVQPAELEDSGVYFCASSQSRGRDTEAFFGQGTRLTVV.

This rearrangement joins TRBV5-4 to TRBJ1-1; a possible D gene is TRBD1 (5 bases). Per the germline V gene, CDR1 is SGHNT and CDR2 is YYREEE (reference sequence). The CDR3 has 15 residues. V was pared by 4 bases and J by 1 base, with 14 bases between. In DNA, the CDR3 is TGTGCCAGCAGCCGGGGGGGGAGACAGAACACTGAAGCTTTCTTT. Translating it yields CASSRGGRQNTEAFF. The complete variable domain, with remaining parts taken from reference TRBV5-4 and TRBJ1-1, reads ETGVTQSPTHLIKTRGQQVTLRCSSQSGHNTVSWYQQALGQGPQFIFQYYREEENGRGNFPPRFSGLQFPNYSSELNVNALELDDSALYLCASSRGGRQNTEAFFGQGTRLTVV.

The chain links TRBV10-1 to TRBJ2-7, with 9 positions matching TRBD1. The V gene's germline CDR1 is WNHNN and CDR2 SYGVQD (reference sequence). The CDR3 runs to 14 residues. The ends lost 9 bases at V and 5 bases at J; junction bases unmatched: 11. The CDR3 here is CASTPDRGRHEQYF. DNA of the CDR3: TGCGCCAGTACTCCAGACAGGGGGAGACACGAGCAGTACTTC.

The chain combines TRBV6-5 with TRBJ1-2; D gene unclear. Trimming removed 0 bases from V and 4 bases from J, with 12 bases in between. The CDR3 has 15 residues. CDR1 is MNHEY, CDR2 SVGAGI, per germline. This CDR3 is CASSYSRSGIYGYTF. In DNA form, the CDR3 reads TGTGCCAGCAGTTACTCGAGGTCCGGGATCTATGGCTACACCTTC.

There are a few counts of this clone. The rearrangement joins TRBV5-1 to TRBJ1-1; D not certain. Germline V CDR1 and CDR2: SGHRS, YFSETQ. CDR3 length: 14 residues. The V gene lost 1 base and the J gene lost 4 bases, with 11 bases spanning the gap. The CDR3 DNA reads TGCGCCAGCAGCTTGTATGGAGGGAGCACTGAAGCTTTCTTT. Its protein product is CASSLYGGSTEAFF.

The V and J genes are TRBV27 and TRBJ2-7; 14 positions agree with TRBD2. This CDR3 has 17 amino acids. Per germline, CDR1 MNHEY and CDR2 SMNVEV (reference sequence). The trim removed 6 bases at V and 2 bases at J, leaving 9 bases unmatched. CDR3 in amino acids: CASRGTSGGYDAYEQYF. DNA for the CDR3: TGTGCCAGCAGGGGGACTAGCGGGGGTTACGACGCCTACGAGCAGTACTTC.

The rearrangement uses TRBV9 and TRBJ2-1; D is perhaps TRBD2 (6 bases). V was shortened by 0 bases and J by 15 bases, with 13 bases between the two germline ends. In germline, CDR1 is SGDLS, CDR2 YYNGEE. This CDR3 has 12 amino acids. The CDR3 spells CASSVVGTLLFF. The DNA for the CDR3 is TGTGCCAGCAGCGTAGTAGGGACTCTCTTGTTCTTC.

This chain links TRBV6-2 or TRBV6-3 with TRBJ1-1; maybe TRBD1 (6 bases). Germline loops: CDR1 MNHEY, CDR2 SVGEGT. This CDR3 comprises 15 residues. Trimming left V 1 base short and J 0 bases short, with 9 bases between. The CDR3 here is CASSYYRVLNTEAFF. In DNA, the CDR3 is TGTGCCAGCAGTTACTACAGGGTCCTGAACACTGAAGCTTTCTTT.

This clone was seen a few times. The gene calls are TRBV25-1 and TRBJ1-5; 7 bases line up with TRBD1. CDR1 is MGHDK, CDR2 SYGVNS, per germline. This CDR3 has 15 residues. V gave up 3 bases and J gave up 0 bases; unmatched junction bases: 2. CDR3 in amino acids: CASSETGYSNQPQHF. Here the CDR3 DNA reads TGTGCCAGCAGTGAGACAGGGTATAGCAATCAGCCCCAGCATTTT.

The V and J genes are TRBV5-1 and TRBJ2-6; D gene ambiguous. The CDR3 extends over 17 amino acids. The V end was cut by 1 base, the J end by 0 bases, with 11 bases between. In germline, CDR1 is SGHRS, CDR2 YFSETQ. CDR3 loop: CASSLWQSTSGANVLTF. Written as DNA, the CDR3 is TGCGCCAGCAGCTTGTGGCAGTCCACCTCTGGGGCCAACGTCCTGACTTTC.

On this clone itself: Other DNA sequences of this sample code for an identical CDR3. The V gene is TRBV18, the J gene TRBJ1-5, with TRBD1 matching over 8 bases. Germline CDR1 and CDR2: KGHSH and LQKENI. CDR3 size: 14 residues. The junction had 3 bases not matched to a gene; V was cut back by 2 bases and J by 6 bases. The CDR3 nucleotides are TGTGCCAGCTCACCAGGACAGGGCGGTCAGCCCCAGCATTTT. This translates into CASSPGQGGQPQHF.

In DNA, the CDR3 is TGCGCCAGCAGCCCACAGAAGAACACTGAAGCTTTCTTT. Its translation: CASSPQKNTEAFF. This chain joins TRBV4-1 and TRBJ1-1, with D unclear. V was clipped by 4 bases and J by 1 base, with 7 bases between them. This CDR3 region has 13 residues. Germline V lookup: CDR1 MGHRA, CDR2 YSYEKL.